Listed below are T cell receptor beta chains from one sample, sequenced in a study of T cell responses to AZD1222 COVID-19 vaccine. The data were produced by immunoSEQ multiplex PCR, yet TCRdb's version contains in-frame clones alone and is incomplete. The profile shows some 110,000 clones, 80% to 90% of them singletons. This specimen consisted of peripheral blood, obtained 28 days after the second AZD1222 dose. These receptors were taken from an adult who received the AZD1222 COVID-19 vaccine. CDR3s include the opening cysteine and the closing phenylalanine or tryptophan. D genes are given only for firm matches. For some rows the clone size is stated as once, few or many, or as a class when expanded; others skip it.

abundance: .
v_gene: TRBV27
j_gene: TRBJ2-7
d_gene: .
CDR3nt: TGTGCCAGCAGCCATGACAGGTCCTACGAGCAGTACTTC
CDR3aa: CASSHDRSYEQYF

abundance: .
v_gene: TRBV4-3
j_gene: TRBJ2-1
d_gene: TRBD2
CDR3nt: TGCGCCAGCAGCCAACCAAGCGGGAGAGGGAGTGAGCAGTTCTTC
CDR3aa: CASSQPSGRGSEQFF

abundance: .
v_gene: TRBV18
j_gene: TRBJ1-1
d_gene: .
CDR3nt: TGTGCCAGCTCCGGGGCGTTGAACACTGAAGCTTTCTTT
CDR3aa: CASSGALNTEAFF

abundance: .
v_gene: TRBV27
j_gene: TRBJ2-7
d_gene: TRBD2
CDR3nt: TGTGCCACCAGCGGGGGAGGGGAGCAGTACTTC
CDR3aa: CATSGGGEQYF

abundance: .
v_gene: TRBV28
j_gene: TRBJ2-7
d_gene: .
CDR3nt: TGTGCCAGCAGTTTACCGCAGACAGGGCAGTACTTC
CDR3aa: CASSLPQTGQYF

abundance: .
v_gene: TRBV19
j_gene: TRBJ2-3
d_gene: .
CDR3nt: TGTGCCACTCGAGGGAGTTTCGCAGATACGCAGTATTTT
CDR3aa: CATRGSFADTQYF

abundance: .
v_gene: TRBV24-1
j_gene: TRBJ1-1
d_gene: .
CDR3nt: TGTGCCACCAGTGAGAGGGGAGGGGGCACTGAAGCTTTCTTT
CDR3aa: CATSERGGGTEAFF

abundance: .
v_gene: TRBV29-1
j_gene: TRBJ2-7
d_gene: TRBD2
CDR3nt: TGCAGCGTGGCAGGACTAGCGGACTCCTACGAGCAGTACTTC
CDR3aa: CSVAGLADSYEQYF

abundance: once
v_gene: TRBV13
j_gene: TRBJ2-3
d_gene: TRBD2
CDR3nt: TGTGCCAGCAGCTTACGCCTAGCGGGAGTTGATACGCAGTATTTT
CDR3aa: CASSLRLAGVDTQYF

abundance: .
v_gene: TRBV23-1
j_gene: TRBJ2-7
d_gene: TRBD1
CDR3nt: TGCGCCAGCTGCTCACCGGGACAGGATTACGAGCAGTACTTC
CDR3aa: CASCSPGQDYEQYF

abundance: .
v_gene: TRBV27
j_gene: TRBJ1-5
d_gene: .
CDR3nt: TGTGCCAGCAGTCCCCGACCCCCTCGGTGGAATCAGCCCCAGCATTTT
CDR3aa: CASSPRPPRWNQPQHF

abundance: .
v_gene: TRBV7-2
j_gene: TRBJ1-2
d_gene: .
CDR3nt: TGTGCCAGCAGCTTTATTTCACAAACCTATGGCTACACCTTC
CDR3aa: CASSFISQTYGYTF

abundance: few
v_gene: TRBV28
j_gene: TRBJ2-1
d_gene: .
CDR3nt: TGTGCCAGCAGTTTGGAGATCAACGGAGAGAACCGCTACAATGAGCAGTTCTTC
CDR3aa: CASSLEINGENRYNEQFF

abundance: .
v_gene: TRBV7-8
j_gene: TRBJ1-5
d_gene: TRBD1
CDR3nt: TGTGCCAGCAGCTCGGACAGGGACAATCAGCCCCAGCATTTT
CDR3aa: CASSSDRDNQPQHF

abundance: .
v_gene: TRBV3-1/TRBV3-2
j_gene: TRBJ1-5
d_gene: .
CDR3nt: TGTGCCAGCAGCCAAGGGCTCGGGGTCAGGGGCAAGCCCCAGCATTTT
CDR3aa: CASSQGLGVRGKPQHF

abundance: .
v_gene: TRBV27
j_gene: TRBJ1-2
d_gene: .
CDR3nt: TGTGCCAGTCGAGGGAGGCCAAACTATGGCTACACCTTC
CDR3aa: CASRGRPNYGYTF

abundance: once
v_gene: TRBV7-2
j_gene: TRBJ1-1
d_gene: .
CDR3nt: TGTGCCAGCAGCAATTCACGGAACACTGAAGCTTTCTTT
CDR3aa: CASSNSRNTEAFF

abundance: .
v_gene: TRBV4-3
j_gene: TRBJ2-1
d_gene: TRBD2
CDR3nt: TGCGCCAGCAGCCAAGGAGGCGGGAGGGCCCCCAATGAGCAGTTCTTC
CDR3aa: CASSQGGGRAPNEQFF

abundance: .
v_gene: TRBV7-9
j_gene: TRBJ2-6
d_gene: .
CDR3nt: TGTGCCAGCAGCTTAGGGCCGGAAACGGCTGGGGCCAACGTCCTGACTTTC
CDR3aa: CASSLGPETAGANVLTF

abundance: .
v_gene: TRBV5-4
j_gene: TRBJ2-1
d_gene: TRBD2
CDR3nt: TGTGCCAGCAGCGGCGGGACTAGCGCCGTATTTAATGAGCAGTTCTTC
CDR3aa: CASSGGTSAVFNEQFF

abundance: .
v_gene: TRBV12-3/TRBV12-4
j_gene: TRBJ2-2
d_gene: .
CDR3nt: TGTGCCAGCAGTTTAAAGGAGTCCGGGGAGCTGTTTTTT
CDR3aa: CASSLKESGELFF

abundance: .
v_gene: TRBV7-2
j_gene: TRBJ2-5
d_gene: .
CDR3nt: TGTGCCAGCAGGATACAGTGGGAGGAGACCCAGTACTTC
CDR3aa: CASRIQWEETQYF

abundance: few
v_gene: TRBV9
j_gene: TRBJ2-6
d_gene: TRBD2
CDR3nt: TGTGCCAGCAGCGTTGGCGGGAGAAGGTCTGGGGCCAACGTCCTGACTTTC
CDR3aa: CASSVGGRRSGANVLTF

abundance: .
v_gene: TRBV28
j_gene: TRBJ2-1
d_gene: .
CDR3nt: TGTGCCAGCAGTTTGCTTACTCCGGGGAATGAGCAGTTCTTC
CDR3aa: CASSLLTPGNEQFF

abundance: .
v_gene: TRBV7-3
j_gene: TRBJ2-3
d_gene: TRBD2
CDR3nt: TGTGCCAGCAGCTTAACAGGGAGGGAGCAGTATTTT
CDR3aa: CASSLTGREQYF

abundance: once
v_gene: TRBV7-9
j_gene: TRBJ1-4
d_gene: .
CDR3nt: TGTGCCAGCAGCTTGCGGGCCGATAATGAAAAACTGTTTTTT
CDR3aa: CASSLRADNEKLFF

abundance: .
v_gene: TRBV5-1
j_gene: TRBJ2-3
d_gene: .
CDR3nt: TGCGCCAGCAGCTTCGCCTTCGTAGATACGCAGTATTTT
CDR3aa: CASSFAFVDTQYF

abundance: .
v_gene: TRBV15
j_gene: TRBJ1-1
d_gene: .
CDR3nt: TGTGCCACCAGCAGAACTCAGGGGACCACTGAAGCTTTCTTT
CDR3aa: CATSRTQGTTEAFF

abundance: .
v_gene: TRBV18
j_gene: TRBJ1-3
d_gene: .
CDR3nt: TGTGCCAGCTCACCACGACAGGAAAACACCATATATTTT
CDR3aa: CASSPRQENTIYF

abundance: .
v_gene: TRBV18
j_gene: TRBJ2-7
d_gene: .
CDR3nt: TGTGCCAGCTCACCCTCATCAGGGAGCTCCTACGAGCAGTACTTC
CDR3aa: CASSPSSGSSYEQYF

abundance: .
v_gene: TRBV7-9
j_gene: TRBJ2-3
d_gene: .
CDR3nt: TGTGCCAGCAGCTTAGAGGGTTTGGCAGATACGCAGTATTTT
CDR3aa: CASSLEGLADTQYF

abundance: .
v_gene: TRBV28
j_gene: TRBJ2-5
d_gene: TRBD2
CDR3nt: TGTGCCAGCAGTTTTAGGACTAGCGGGAGGCGGGGGGAGACCCAGTACTTC
CDR3aa: CASSFRTSGRRGETQYF

abundance: .
v_gene: TRBV7-7
j_gene: TRBJ2-3
d_gene: TRBD1
CDR3nt: TGTGCCAGCAGCTTTGGGACAGGGGGCACAGATACGCAGTATTTT
CDR3aa: CASSFGTGGTDTQYF

abundance: .
v_gene: TRBV28
j_gene: TRBJ2-3
d_gene: TRBD2
CDR3nt: TGTGCCAGCACCCGTTTTGGTAGCGGGCCTACAGATACGCAGTATTTT
CDR3aa: CASTRFGSGPTDTQYF

abundance: .
v_gene: TRBV10-3
j_gene: TRBJ2-2
d_gene: TRBD2
CDR3nt: TGTGCCATCAGGAAGGGACTAGCCAACACCGGGGAGCTGTTTTTT
CDR3aa: CAIRKGLANTGELFF

abundance: .
v_gene: TRBV3-1/TRBV3-2
j_gene: TRBJ2-7
d_gene: TRBD2
CDR3nt: TGTGCCAGCAGCCAAGATTATGGGACTAGCAGCTCCTACGAGCAGTACTTC
CDR3aa: CASSQDYGTSSSYEQYF

abundance: once
v_gene: TRBV28
j_gene: TRBJ2-7
d_gene: .
CDR3nt: TGTGCCAGCAACGGCAGGGGAAGAGGTGACGAGCAGTACTTC
CDR3aa: CASNGRGRGDEQYF

abundance: .
v_gene: TRBV5-4
j_gene: TRBJ1-2
d_gene: TRBD1
CDR3nt: TGTGCCAGCAGCTTAGGGTTACAGGGGATTTGGGGCTACACCTTC
CDR3aa: CASSLGLQGIWGYTF

abundance: .
v_gene: TRBV7-9
j_gene: TRBJ1-6
d_gene: .
CDR3nt: TGTGCCAGCAGCCAACCCGGGGGGTCACCCCTCCACTTT
CDR3aa: CASSQPGGSPLHF

abundance: .
v_gene: TRBV3-1/TRBV3-2
j_gene: TRBJ2-5
d_gene: .
CDR3nt: TGTGCCAGCAGCCAAGATCTAGGAGGAGGGGGAAGGGGAGAGACCCAGTACTTC
CDR3aa: CASSQDLGGGGRGETQYF